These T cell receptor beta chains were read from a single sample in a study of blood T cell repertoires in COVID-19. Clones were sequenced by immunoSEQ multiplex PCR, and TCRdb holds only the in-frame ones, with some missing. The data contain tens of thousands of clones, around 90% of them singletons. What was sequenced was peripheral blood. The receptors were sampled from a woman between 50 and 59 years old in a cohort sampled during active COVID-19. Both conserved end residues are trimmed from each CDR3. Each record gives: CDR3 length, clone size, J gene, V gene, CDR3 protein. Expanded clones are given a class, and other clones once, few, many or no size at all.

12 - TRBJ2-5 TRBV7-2 ASSLGGSIETQY
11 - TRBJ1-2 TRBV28 ASSLEGADGYT
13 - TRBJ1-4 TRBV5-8 ASSLGGGRNEKLF
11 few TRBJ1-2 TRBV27 ASSYTGTDGYT
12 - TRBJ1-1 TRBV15 ATSASADRGDAF
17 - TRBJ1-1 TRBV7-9 ASSLGAEGQGGLNTEAF
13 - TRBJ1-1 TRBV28 ASSFGGTGDTEAF
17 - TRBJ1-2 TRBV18 ASSPQGDMKSIVRYGYT
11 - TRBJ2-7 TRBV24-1 ATESSGSDEQY
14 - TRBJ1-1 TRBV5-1 ASSLPLTNLNTEAF
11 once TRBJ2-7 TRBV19 ASSFRGPYEQY
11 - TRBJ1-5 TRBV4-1 ASSPQGGQPQH
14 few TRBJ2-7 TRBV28 ASRPRVGGNTYEQY
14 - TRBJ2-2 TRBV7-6 ASSQSPGLASGELF
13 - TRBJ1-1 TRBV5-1 ASSLAHSGGTEAF
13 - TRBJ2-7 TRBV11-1 ASSLMGQASYEQY
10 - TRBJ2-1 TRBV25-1 ASSGLAGEQF
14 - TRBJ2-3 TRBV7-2 ASSWDSGRAGDTQY
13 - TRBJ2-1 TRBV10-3 AISESGFSYNEQF
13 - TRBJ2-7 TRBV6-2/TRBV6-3 ASSSPAGTSYEQY
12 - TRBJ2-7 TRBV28 ASNGQVTVGEQY
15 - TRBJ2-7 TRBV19 ASSIMVTGTSPYEQY